A selection of T cell receptor beta chains follows, all from one sample in a study of T cells in localized non-small cell lung cancer. Sequencing used immunoSEQ multiplex PCR; TCRdb keeps in-frame clones, though not all of them. The sample comprises tens of thousands of clones, over 80% of which are singletons, and about 4.4% rests with the top ten. The specimen was peripheral blood mononuclear cells, collected before any cancer treatment. These receptor sequences come from a woman aged 35 to 70 with stage III lung adenocarcinoma. Both conserved end residues are part of each CDR3. A D gene is named only where the DNA matches it firmly. Size values are once, few and many counts, or a class for expanded clones, and some rows have none.

12	NA	TRBV6-5	TRBJ1-5	TRBD1	TGTGCCAGCGGACAGGGGAGCCAGCCCCAGCATTTT	CASGQGSQPQHF
14	NA	TRBV6-5	TRBJ2-3	TRBD1	TGTGCCAGCACCCAGGGGGCAGGGGCAGATACGCAGTATTTT	CASTQGAGADTQYF
14	NA	TRBV7-9	TRBJ1-5	NA	TGTGCCAGCAGCTGGGGGAGGGGAGATCAGCCCCAGCATTTT	CASSWGRGDQPQHF
15	NA	TRBV11-3	TRBJ2-1	TRBD2	TGTGCCAGCAGCCCTCGGGGGGGCCTAGACAATGAGCAGTTCTTC	CASSPRGGLDNEQFF
16	NA	TRBV5-1	TRBJ2-1	TRBD1	TGCGCCAGCAGCTTCCGACAGGGGAAGTTACGCAATGAGCAGTTCTTC	CASSFRQGKLRNEQFF
13	NA	TRBV6-6	TRBJ2-7	NA	TGTGCCAGCAGTTACAACAGGGCCGACGAGCAGTACTTC	CASSYNRADEQYF
14	NA	TRBV6-5	TRBJ1-1	NA	TGTGCCAGCAGTTACATCGTGGGAGCGCCTGAAGCTTTCTTT	CASSYIVGAPEAFF
12	NA	TRBV19	TRBJ2-5	NA	TGTGCCAGTAGTAAGGGCCAAGAGACCCAGTACTTC	CASSKGQETQYF
13	NA	TRBV19	TRBJ1-2	TRBD1	TGTGCCAGTAGTGGCCAGGGGGCGAATGGCTACACCTTC	CASSGQGANGYTF
12	NA	TRBV5-1	TRBJ1-6	NA	TGCGCCAGCAGCTCGGATAATTCACCCCTCCACTTT	CASSSDNSPLHF
14	NA	TRBV25-1	TRBJ1-2	TRBD1	TGTGCCAGCCGGGACAGCTCAGCTAACTATGGCTACACCTTC	CASRDSSANYGYTF
13	NA	TRBV6-6	TRBJ1-1	NA	TGTGCCAGCAGTTACGTAGCGGGGACTGAAGCTTTCTTT	CASSYVAGTEAFF
14	NA	TRBV19	TRBJ1-5	TRBD1	TGTGCCAGTAGCTTTACAGGGGAAGCTCAGCCCCAGCATTTT	CASSFTGEAQPQHF
21	NA	TRBV4-2	TRBJ2-5	TRBD2	TGTGCCAGCAGCCAACATTACGGCCCTAGCGGGTCCCTTCTAGGACAAGAGACCCAGTACTTC	CASSQHYGPSGSLLGQETQYF
13	NA	TRBV19	TRBJ2-2	NA	TGTGCCAGCCAAATCACAGGAGACGGGGAGCTGTTTTTT	CASQITGDGELFF
15	once	TRBV6-6	TRBJ2-7	TRBD2	TGTGCCAGCAGTTACTTAGCGGGATTTCTCTACGAGCAGTACTTC	CASSYLAGFLYEQYF
16	NA	TRBV27	TRBJ2-3	TRBD2	TGTGCCAGGATAGGACTAGCGGGGGGTAGCACAGATACGCAGTATTTT	CARIGLAGGSTDTQYF
14	once	TRBV2	TRBJ1-1	TRBD1	TGTGCCAGCATTACAGGGGGGCTGAACACTGAAGCTTTCTTT	CASITGGLNTEAFF
12	NA	TRBV30	TRBJ1-2	NA	TGTGCCTGGAGTTGGGGGGCTAATGGCTACACCTTC	CAWSWGANGYTF
14	once	TRBV11-2	TRBJ1-1	NA	TGTGCCAGCAGCCCATGGGATCCCAACCCCCCAGCTTTCTTT	CASSPWDPNPPAFF
16	NA	TRBV10-3	TRBJ1-2	NA	TGTGCCAATCGAGGGGGGGTCAGCGGAGCTAACTATGGCTACACCTTC	CANRGGVSGANYGYTF
15	NA	TRBV10-2	TRBJ2-7	TRBD2	TGCGCCAGCAGCCTTAGACTAGCGGGAGAGGGGGAGCAGTACTTC	CASSLRLAGEGEQYF
13	NA	TRBV7-9	TRBJ2-1	TRBD2	TGTGCCAGCAGCCTCGGACTAGTCGATGAGCAGTTCTTC	CASSLGLVDEQFF
14	NA	TRBV30	TRBJ2-2	NA	TGTGCCTGGAGCTTTAAAGGAAGCACCGGGGAGCTGTTTTTT	CAWSFKGSTGELFF
15	NA	TRBV28	TRBJ2-3	NA	TGTGCCAGCAGTTTAATCGGGTCTAGCACAGATACGCAGTATTTT	CASSLIGSSTDTQYF
19	NA	TRBV19	TRBJ2-4	TRBD2	TGTGCCAGTAGTAGCGGGACTAGCGGGACCTCCCCAACCAAAAACATTCAGTACTTC	CASSSGTSGTSPTKNIQYF
14	once	TRBV27	TRBJ1-4	TRBD1	TGTGCCAGCAGTTCGGGACAGATTAATGAAAAACTGTTTTTT	CASSSGQINEKLFF
15	NA	TRBV7-2	TRBJ2-5	NA	TGTGCCAGCAGCTTAGCCCCCGGGTTACAAGAGACCCAGTACTTC	CASSLAPGLQETQYF
17	NA	TRBV18	TRBJ2-1	TRBD1	TGTGCCAGCTCACCACCGCGACAGGGGCGGGAATTAGGTGAGCAGTTCTTC	CASSPPRQGRELGEQFF
14	NA	TRBV6-5	TRBJ2-3	TRBD2	TGTGCCAGCAGTTCTAGCGGGAGTGCAGATACGCAGTATTTT	CASSSSGSADTQYF
13	NA	TRBV19	TRBJ1-2	NA	TGTGCCACTGAGAGGAGAAACCTCTATGGCTACACCTTC	CATERRNLYGYTF
14	NA	TRBV9	TRBJ1-2	TRBD1	TGTGCCAGCAGCCCCCGACAGGGGAGGCGAGGCTACACCTTC	CASSPRQGRRGYTF
13	NA	TRBV2	TRBJ2-1	NA	TGTGCCAGCAGTACCGGACTCCCCGCTGAGCAGTTCTTC	CASSTGLPAEQFF
14	NA	TRBV28	TRBJ2-2	NA	TGTGCCAGCACTCTTACCCTTTTGGTCGGGGAGCTGTTTTTT	CASTLTLLVGELFF
16	NA	TRBV28	TRBJ2-1	TRBD2	TGTGCCAGCAGTGCCTCCGGGACTAGCGGGAGAAATGAGCAGTTCTTC	CASSASGTSGRNEQFF
15	NA	TRBV11-2	TRBJ2-7	TRBD2	TGTGCCAGCAGCGTATTGGGACTAGCGGGAAGTCTTCCCATTTTC	CASSVLGLAGSLPIF
12	once	TRBV10-3	TRBJ2-7	NA	TGTGCCATCAGTGAGGTCCCAACGGAGCAGTACTTC	CAISEVPTEQYF
14	once	TRBV14	TRBJ1-2	NA	TGTGCCAGCAGCCCCGGGGGGGGGCTAAATGGCTACACCTTC	CASSPGGGLNGYTF
15	NA	TRBV6-5	TRBJ2-7	TRBD1	TGTGCCAGCAGTTACGATCGGGACAGTTCCTACGAGCAGTACTTC	CASSYDRDSSYEQYF
13	NA	TRBV30	TRBJ2-5	NA	TGTGCCTGGAGCGCCGTCCTACAAGAGACCCAGTACTTC	CAWSAVLQETQYF
13	NA	TRBV6-5	TRBJ1-2	TRBD1	TGTGCCAGCAGAGGACAGGGTAACTATGGCTACACCTTC	CASRGQGNYGYTF
20	NA	TRBV14	TRBJ2-1	TRBD2	TGTGCCAGCAGCCAAGATAGTTGGCTAGCGGGGGGGGCCTCCTACAATGAGCAGTTCTTC	CASSQDSWLAGGASYNEQFF
15	few	TRBV2	TRBJ1-4	NA	TGTGCCAGCAGTCTGATAGGACAGTTGAATGAAAAACTGTTTTTT	CASSLIGQLNEKLFF
17	NA	TRBV14	TRBJ2-6	NA	TGTGCCAGCAGCGGTCAGGGAGAACCCTCTGGGGCCAACGTCCTGACTTTC	CASSGQGEPSGANVLTF
16	NA	TRBV6-5	TRBJ2-5	TRBD2	TGTGCCAGCAGTTACTCGAGCCAAGCGGGAGGGGAGACCCAGTACTTC	CASSYSSQAGGETQYF
18	NA	TRBV5-4	TRBJ2-4	TRBD1	TGTGCCAGCAGTCGAGACCAGACAGGGAAAGCCTTAAAAAACATTCAGTACTTC	CASSRDQTGKALKNIQYF
15	NA	TRBV27	TRBJ2-7	TRBD2	TGTGCCAGCAGTTTATGGGGGGGGTCCCAGTTCGAGCAGTACTTC	CASSLWGGSQFEQYF
11	NA	TRBV30	TRBJ2-5	NA	TGTGCCTGGAGTTTTACGGAGACCCAGTACTTC	CAWSFTETQYF
15	NA	TRBV7-9	TRBJ1-3	NA	TGTGCCAGCAGCTTGGCAGGGTACTCTGGAAACACCATATATTTT	CASSLAGYSGNTIYF
13	NA	TRBV30	TRBJ1-2	NA	TGTGCCTGGAGTGTAAAGGGGAGCTATGGCTACACCTTC	CAWSVKGSYGYTF
14	NA	TRBV5-5	TRBJ1-1	NA	TGTGCCAGCAGCTTGGGGGCCTTGAACACTGAAGCTTTCTTT	CASSLGALNTEAFF
16	NA	TRBV7-9	TRBJ2-7	NA	TGTGCCAGCAGCTTACGCACGGGGATGGGGGCACACGAGCAGTACTTC	CASSLRTGMGAHEQYF
17	once	TRBV27	TRBJ2-3	NA	TGTGCCAGCAGCCCGAGTTCTAGCGCCCTCCCTGGGAATACGCAGTATTTT	CASSPSSSALPGNTQYF
15	NA	TRBV2	TRBJ1-5	TRBD1	TGTGCCAGCAGGAGGACAGGGGGGGACAATCAGCCCCAGCATTTT	CASRRTGGDNQPQHF